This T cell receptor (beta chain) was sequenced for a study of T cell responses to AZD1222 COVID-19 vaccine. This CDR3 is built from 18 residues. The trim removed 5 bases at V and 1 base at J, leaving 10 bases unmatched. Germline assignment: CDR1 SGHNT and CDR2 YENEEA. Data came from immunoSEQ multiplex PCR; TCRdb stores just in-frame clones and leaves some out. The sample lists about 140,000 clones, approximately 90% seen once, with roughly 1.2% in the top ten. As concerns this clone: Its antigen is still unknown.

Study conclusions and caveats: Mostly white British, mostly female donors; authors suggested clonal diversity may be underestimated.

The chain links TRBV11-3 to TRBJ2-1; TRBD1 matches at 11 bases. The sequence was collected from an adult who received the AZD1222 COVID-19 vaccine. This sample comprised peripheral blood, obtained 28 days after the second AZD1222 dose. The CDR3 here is CASSPGGQGAVSYNEQFF. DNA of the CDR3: TGTGCCAGCAGCCCAGGTGGACAGGGGGCTGTTTCCTACAATGAGCAGTTCTTC. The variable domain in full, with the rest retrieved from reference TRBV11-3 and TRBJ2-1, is EAGVVQSPRYKIIEKKQPVAFWCNPISGHNTLYWYLQNLGQGPELLIRYENEEAVDDSQLPKDRFSAERLKGVDSTLKIQPAELGDSAVYLCASSPGGQGAVSYNEQFFGPGTRLTVL.